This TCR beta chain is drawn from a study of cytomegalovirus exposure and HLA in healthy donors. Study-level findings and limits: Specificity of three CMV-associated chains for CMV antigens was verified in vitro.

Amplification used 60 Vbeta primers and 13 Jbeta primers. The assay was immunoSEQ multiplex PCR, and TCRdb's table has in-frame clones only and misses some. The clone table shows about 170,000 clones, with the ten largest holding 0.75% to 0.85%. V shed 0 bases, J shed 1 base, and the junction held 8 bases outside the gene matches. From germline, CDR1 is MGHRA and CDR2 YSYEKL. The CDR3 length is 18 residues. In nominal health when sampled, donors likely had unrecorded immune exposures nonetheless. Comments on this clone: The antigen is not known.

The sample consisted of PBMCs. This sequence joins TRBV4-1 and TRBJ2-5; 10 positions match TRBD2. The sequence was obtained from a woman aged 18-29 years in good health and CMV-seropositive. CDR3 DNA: TGCGCCAGCAGCCAAGATAAGTTGCTAGCGGGGGCCCAAGAGACCCAGTACTTC. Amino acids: CASSQDKLLAGAQETQYF.